This TCR beta chain emerged from a study of Ad26.COV2.S vaccination and SARS-CoV-2 variants. Repertoires were generated with immunoSEQ multiplex PCR, while TCRdb's copy carries only in-frame clones and drops some. The data hold 300,000 to 400,000 clones, with around 87% observed a single time. Regarding treatment: some 19 received Ad26.COV2.S at low or high dose, single or two shots; about 5 received placebo; per-sample allocation not given. Collection of samples fell on day 63 after the first vaccine or placebo injection. Germline CDR1 is SQVTM and CDR2 is ANQGSEA. The CDR3 has 13 residues. Trimming shortened V by 2 bases and J by 4 bases, and 10 bases separated the two germline ends.

The V call is TRBV29-1, the J call TRBJ2-3; the D is unclear. This TCR was recovered from a person between 18 and 59 years old who received the Ad26.COV2.S COVID-19 vaccine or a placebo. Sequences were derived from peripheral blood, sampled in a trial of Ad26.COV2.S vaccine versus placebo. The CDR3 DNA is TGCAGCGTTGAAACGAAGTGGGCAGATACGCAGTATTTT. Encoded protein: CSVETKWADTQYF.